These T cell receptor beta chains were read from a single sample in a study of beta chain features in type 1 diabetes. The repertoire was sequenced with immunoSEQ multiplex PCR; TCRdb's copy has only in-frame clones and lacks some. The table has 300,000 to 450,000 clones, 20% seen once. The material sequenced was naive CD4+ T cells from blood. The source is a young woman in good health. The conserved cysteine and the conserved F or W are not part of the CDR3 here.

TRBJ2-7 TRBV11-2 ASSPPGTSDEQY
TRBJ1-5 TRBV7-9 ASSLQGANQPQH
TRBJ2-2 TRBV5-1 ASSRMTANTGELF
TRBJ2-1 TRBV29-1 SVSGQGMNEQF
TRBJ2-7 TRBV9 ASSPLRRGEEQY
TRBJ1-1 TRBV7-9 ASSFGSSMNTEAF
TRBJ1-1 TRBV5-1 ASSLGTSNTEAF
TRBJ1-1 TRBV5-1 ASSPDRGNTEAF
TRBJ2-7 TRBV9 ASSVESALTGAYEQY
TRBJ2-4 TRBV6-1 ASILAGGNIQY
TRBJ2-1 TRBV29-1 SVEAGEGNEQF
TRBJ2-1 TRBV5-1 ASSTGLAVNEQF
TRBJ2-2 TRBV4-1 ASSQDWEPGANTGELF
TRBJ1-1 TRBV29-1 SVATGPNTEAF
TRBJ2-4 TRBV14 ASSRTGLAKNIQY
TRBJ1-2 TRBV9 ASSGWDRGAAA
TRBJ2-1 TRBV14 ASSQTRGTPGF
TRBJ1-1 TRBV28 ASSRPDEGTEAF
TRBJ2-3 TRBV30 AWSPGTSSDTQY
TRBJ2-5 TRBV19 ASSTGQQETQY
TRBJ1-1 TRBV5-6 ASSFTPGQGPTEAF
TRBJ2-3 TRBV14 ASSPRVLTDTQY
TRBJ2-7 TRBV14 ASSHPIRGEQY
TRBJ1-2 TRBV7-2 ASSLDRSYGYT
TRBJ1-6 TRBV13 ASSLAGGNSPLH
TRBJ2-1 TRBV7-9 ASSLGQFNEQF
TRBJ2-1 TRBV19 ASSPQATASGYNEQF
TRBJ2-7 TRBV15 ATSRGGGRAYEQY
TRBJ1-2 TRBV29-1 SVDGRRNYGYT
TRBJ2-2 TRBV18 ASSPGYAVTGELF
TRBJ2-1 TRBV19 ASSQLAGVAYNEQF
TRBJ2-2 TRBV9 ASSVASPTGELF
TRBJ2-6 TRBV5-6 ASSSLLSGANVLT
TRBJ1-1 TRBV7-9 ASSPQGTVNTEAF
TRBJ1-5 TRBV30 AWSVGVQPQH
TRBJ1-1 TRBV19 ASSPLDRGQMNTEAF
TRBJ2-3 TRBV6-5 ASSSELAGERDTQY
TRBJ2-5 TRBV5-4 ASSAIGLGQETQY
TRBJ1-2 TRBV15 ATSRSTLYGYT
TRBJ2-1 TRBV29-1 SATEGLAGDNEQF
TRBJ2-5 TRBV7-9 ASSPPSRETQY
TRBJ2-1 TRBV9 ASSVEGDPYNEQF
TRBJ2-1 TRBV7-3 ASSLTWQGSEQF
TRBJ2-3 TRBV6-1 ATRTGAVADTQY
TRBJ2-1 TRBV5-1 ASSPGGGDNEQF
TRBJ2-3 TRBV7-2 ASSLDRASGTQY
TRBJ2-1 TRBV6-5 ASSTTSGGFNEQF
TRBJ2-5 TRBV5-1 ASSLVRGETQY
TRBJ2-5 TRBV7-2 ASSWSDIQETQY
TRBJ1-2 TRBV21-1 ASLLRRDGYT